The 4 T cell receptor beta chains presented below share a single source sample, sequenced in a study of blood T cell repertoires in COVID-19 (dated by TCRdb to the early 2020s). Libraries were made using the immunoSEQ multiplex PCR assay. TCRdb obtained this table from immuneACCESS and retained in-frame rearrangements with V and J assigned. These tables miss some clones; where compared with another copy, unresolved V genes account for less than half of the shortfall, and the remainder is unexplained. This sample gives 65,000 to 90,000 clones in total; approximately 80% of them show up just once. The top ten clonotypes cover about 6% of the sample. Sequenced input: peripheral blood. Receptors originate from a woman in her sixties with acute or convalescent COVID-19.

The genes are TRBV19 and TRBJ1-1; 9 nucleotides agree with TRBD1. V gave up 5 bases and J gave up 1 base; unmatched junction bases: 8. Germline CDR1 reads LNHDA; CDR2 reads SQIVND (reference sequence). The length of the CDR3 is 16 residues. CDR3 nucleotide sequence: TGTGCCAGTAGTCCAGGCCGGGACAGGGAGAACACTGAAGCTTTCTTT. Translation: CASSPGRDRENTEAFF.

The V gene is TRBV7-3, the J gene TRBJ2-6; perhaps TRBD2 as D (7 bases). The CDR3 is 18 amino acids. The germline V gene encodes CDR1 SGHTA and CDR2 FQGTGA. The V and J ends lost 5 bases and 0 bases respectively, with 17 bases between them. The CDR3 DNA reads as TGTGCCAGCAGCGCACCCGGGGGGCCTCTCTCTGGGGCCAACGTCCTGACTTTC. It specifies CASSAPGGPLSGANVLTF. The full variable domain, with the rest looked up from reference TRBV7-3 and TRBJ2-6, is GAGVSQTPSNKVTEKGKYVELRCDPISGHTALYWYRQSLGQGPEFLIYFQGTGAADDSGLPNDRFFAVRPEGSVSTLKIQRTERGDSAVYLCASSAPGGPLSGANVLTFGAGSRLTVL.

The chain joins TRBV24-1 to TRBJ2-7; TRBD1 matches at 7 bases. The CDR3 spans 15 residues. With V trimmed by 4 bases and J by 1 base, 6 bases remained unmatched. Germline values: CDR1 KGHDR, CDR2 SFDVKD. The CDR3 loop reads CATSDLDRESYEQYF. The CDR3 DNA reads TGTGCCACCAGTGACCTTGACAGGGAATCCTACGAGCAGTACTTC.

This clone was found once. This chain uses TRBV6-2 or TRBV6-3 with TRBJ2-3; TRBD2 matches 8 bases. CDR1 is MNHEY and CDR2 is SVGEGT in the germline V gene. The CDR3 runs to 18 residues. The V segment lost 2 bases and the J segment 1 base; nucleotides outside the gene matches: 11. The CDR3 nucleotides read TGTGCCAGCAGTTACCACCCCCTCAGGCGGGGGGGCACAGATACGCAGTATTTT. It specifies CASSYHPLRRGGTDTQYF.